Given below is one TCR beta chain in context. The target antigen is unknown. This sample was included in a study of vaccination and CD4 T cells after COVID-19. Treatment noted: roughly 10-day PBMC culture with coronavirus spike peptide pools or control peptides (ViraFEST assay). The CDR3 is 12 residues long. Germline V gene data show CDR1 as SQVTM and CDR2 as ANQGSEA. V was clipped by 7 bases and J by 6 bases, with 13 bases between them. An Oncomine TCR Beta short-read assay was used to sequence the DNA from cultured CD4+ T cells. In TCRdb, the PCR reads were re-called with MiXCR into one record per CDR3 protein. This sample has over 20,000 distinct CDR3 sequences, with around 43% found just once.

The clonotype comes from a human donor who received a COVID-19 vaccine. This rearrangement joins TRBV29-1 to TRBJ1-5, with D tentatively TRBD1 (6 bases). The sequencing used CD4+ T cells from blood, cultured in vitro, collected before SARS-CoV-2 vaccination. CDR3 residues: CSGQEGGQPQHF. CDR3 DNA: TGCAGCGGACAGGAGGGGGGTCAGCCCCAGCATTTT.